This is a list of T cell receptor beta chains from one sample in a study of T-cell memory formation after mild COVID-19. TCRdb re-called the 5' RACE reads with MiXCR, one entry per CDR3 protein. Counted here are a few hundred thousand distinct CDR3 sequences, under 25% occurring once; the ten biggest clones make up roughly an eighth. Material: PBMCs or a T cell subset sorted from them (not recorded which). The receptor set was obtained from an adult woman who had mild COVID-19 (a few samples of this study predate the infection). Cell type and time point are not known. Both conserved end residues are part of each CDR3. D genes are given only for firm matches. Not all rows give a size; the values are once, few, many and, for expanded clones, a class.

v_call,clone_size,d_call,j_call,cdr3_nt,cdr3_aa
TRBV11-3,NA,NA,TRBJ2-3,TGTGCCAGCAGCTTTAGACAGTACACAGATACGCAGTATTTT,CASSFRQYTDTQYF
TRBV7-6,few,NA,TRBJ2-1,TGTGCCAGCAGAAGCAGCGGGCCTAGCTCCTACAATGAGCAGTTCTTC,CASRSSGPSSYNEQFF
TRBV5-6,few,TRBD2,TRBJ2-1,TGTGCCAGCAGCTTGCTCCCTGGCGGGGGGGCTTTTGAGCAGTTCTTC,CASSLLPGGGAFEQFF
TRBV19,NA,NA,TRBJ2-1,TGTGCCAGTAGTATTCTGCTGCACAATGAGCAGTTCTTC,CASSILLHNEQFF
TRBV6-5,NA,TRBD2,TRBJ2-1,TGTGCCAGCAGTTACGACGGGACTAGCGGGACAAGAGGGCGTGAGCAGTTCTTC,CASSYDGTSGTRGREQFF
TRBV20-1,few,NA,TRBJ1-5,TGCAGTGCTAGAGGGCCGGGCCCCCAATATAGCAATCAGCCCCAGCATTTT,CSARGPGPQYSNQPQHF
TRBV3-1,NA,TRBD2,TRBJ2-5,TGTGCCAGCAGCCAAGCGGGCGGGAGCGAGACCCAGTACTTC,CASSQAGGSETQYF
TRBV9,many,NA,TRBJ2-3,TGTGCCAGCAGCGCAACTACCATCACAGATACGCAGTATTTT,CASSATTITDTQYF
TRBV5-6,few,NA,TRBJ2-7,TGTGCCAGCAGCCCAAAAGGGGGGGATGTCTACGAGCAGTACTTC,CASSPKGGDVYEQYF
TRBV5-6,few,NA,TRBJ1-2,TGTGCCAGCAGCTTGGACGCCGGAACAGGCTATGGCTACACCTTC,CASSLDAGTGYGYTF
TRBV6-8,few,NA,TRBJ2-1,TGTGCCAGCAGTGCAGCGGAGCGCTCCTACAATGAGCAGTTCTTC,CASSAAERSYNEQFF
TRBV2,few,NA,TRBJ2-7,TGTGCCACCAGCGAAGCCCCTTACTACGAGCAGTACTTC,CATSEAPYYEQYF
TRBV18,few,TRBD2,TRBJ2-1,TGTGCCAGCTCACCACTGACTAGCGGGATGGACAATGAGCAGTTCTTC,CASSPLTSGMDNEQFF
TRBV12-3/TRBV12-4,few,TRBD2,TRBJ2-4,TGTGCCAGCAGTTTCTCGTATGGGGGGGGACTAGCCAAAAACATTCAGTACTTC,CASSFSYGGGLAKNIQYF
TRBV7-7,few,TRBD2,TRBJ2-5,TGTGCTAGCAGCTCGTGGACTAGCGGGAAGGAGACCCAGTACTTC,CASSSWTSGKETQYF
TRBV15,few,NA,TRBJ1-1,TGTGCCACCAGCAGAGATTGGGGGGCCACTGAAGCTTTCTTT,CATSRDWGATEAFF
TRBV5-1,NA,NA,TRBJ2-1,TGCGCCAGCAGCTTGGGGAATTTGGGTTACAATGAGCAGTTCTTC,CASSLGNLGYNEQFF
TRBV3-1,NA,TRBD2,TRBJ2-1,TGTGCCAGCAGCCACCGCCCGGGACTAACCCACAATGAGCAGTTCTTC,CASSHRPGLTHNEQFF
TRBV25-1,few,TRBD1,TRBJ2-1,TGTGCCAGCAGTGGTCGACAGGGGTCTGAGCAGTTCTTC,CASSGRQGSEQFF
TRBV5-4,NA,TRBD1,TRBJ1-2,TGTGCCAGCAGCTCGTGGGGACAGTCCTATGGCTACACCTTC,CASSSWGQSYGYTF
TRBV5-4,few,TRBD2,TRBJ2-3,TGTGCCAGCAGCCAGGGATTAGCGGGATTATTCACCCCCCCAGATACGCAGTATTTT,CASSQGLAGLFTPPDTQYF
TRBV6-5,NA,TRBD1,TRBJ2-4,TGTGCCAGCAGTGGGGGACAGCCTAAAAACATTCAGTACTTC,CASSGGQPKNIQYF
TRBV29-1,NA,NA,TRBJ2-7,TGCAGCGCCGGACAAGCCTACGAGCAGTACTTC,CSAGQAYEQYF
TRBV29-1,few,NA,TRBJ2-3,TGCAGCGTTGAAGCAATTAGCACAGATACGCAGTATTTT,CSVEAISTDTQYF
TRBV10-3,once,TRBD1,TRBJ2-7,TGTGCCACTAGGACAGGGGGGAACTACGAGCAGTACTTC,CATRTGGNYEQYF
TRBV3-1,few,TRBD1,TRBJ2-7,TGTGCCAGCAGCCCAGGACCGGGACAGGCCTACGAGCAGTACTTC,CASSPGPGQAYEQYF
TRBV4-2,few,TRBD2,TRBJ2-1,TGTGCCAGCAGCCGAGGGACTAGCGGAGTCTACAATGAGCAGTTCTTC,CASSRGTSGVYNEQFF
TRBV18,NA,NA,TRBJ2-3,TGTGCCAGCTCACCAGACGGGGGCACAGATACGCAGTATTTT,CASSPDGGTDTQYF
TRBV24-1,few,TRBD1,TRBJ1-2,TGTGCCACCGCTAGATCCGACACAGGGGAGGACTATGGCTACACCTTC,CATARSDTGEDYGYTF
TRBV6-1,NA,TRBD1,TRBJ1-2,TGTGCCAGCATCTTACAGGGGAAATATGGCTACACCTTC,CASILQGKYGYTF
TRBV6-6,NA,TRBD1,TRBJ1-3,TGTGCCAGCAGTTCCGTGGACAGGGGGGCTGGAAACACCATATATTTT,CASSSVDRGAGNTIYF
TRBV5-6,few,TRBD2,TRBJ2-3,TGTGCCAGCAGCTCCCTTAGCGGGGGGGCCACAGATACGCAGTATTTT,CASSSLSGGATDTQYF
TRBV15,few,NA,TRBJ1-3,TGTGCCACCAGCAGAGATAGTAGCTCTGGAAACACCATATATTTT,CATSRDSSSGNTIYF
TRBV6-5,NA,NA,TRBJ1-2,TGTGCCAGCAGTTACACCGGGAACTATGGCTACACCTTC,CASSYTGNYGYTF
TRBV5-1,few,NA,TRBJ2-7,TGCGCCAGCAGCTGGGCTATTGAGGGGTACGAGCAGTACTTC,CASSWAIEGYEQYF
TRBV7-2,NA,NA,TRBJ2-7,TGTGCCAGCAGTGTTAAGTTCTCTAACTACGAGCAGTACTTC,CASSVKFSNYEQYF
TRBV4-3,few,TRBD1,TRBJ1-1,TGCGCCAGCAGCCAAGATCGGGGGACAGCGAACACTGAAGCTTTCTTT,CASSQDRGTANTEAFF
TRBV12-3/TRBV12-4,NA,NA,TRBJ2-7,TGTGCCAGCAGTTTATGGGGGGCGGAGCAGTACTTC,CASSLWGAEQYF
TRBV30,NA,TRBD1,TRBJ1-1,TGTGCCTGGAACAGGGGGCGAAGCACTGAAGCTTTCTTT,CAWNRGRSTEAFF
TRBV3-1,NA,NA,TRBJ1-6,TGTGCCAGCAGCCAAGTTGCAGGTAGAAGCTCCTATAATTCACCCCTCCACTTT,CASSQVAGRSSYNSPLHF
TRBV20-1,NA,NA,TRBJ2-7,TGCAGTGCTAGGAAGCCACCTGGGGGGTCCTACGAGCAGTACTTC,CSARKPPGGSYEQYF
TRBV12-3/TRBV12-4,NA,TRBD1,TRBJ1-1,TGTGCCAGCAGTACAGGGGAGACCACTGAAGCTTTCTTT,CASSTGETTEAFF
TRBV18,few,NA,TRBJ2-7,TGTGCCAGCTCACCCCTCATGAGGGATTGGGACGAGCAGTACTTC,CASSPLMRDWDEQYF